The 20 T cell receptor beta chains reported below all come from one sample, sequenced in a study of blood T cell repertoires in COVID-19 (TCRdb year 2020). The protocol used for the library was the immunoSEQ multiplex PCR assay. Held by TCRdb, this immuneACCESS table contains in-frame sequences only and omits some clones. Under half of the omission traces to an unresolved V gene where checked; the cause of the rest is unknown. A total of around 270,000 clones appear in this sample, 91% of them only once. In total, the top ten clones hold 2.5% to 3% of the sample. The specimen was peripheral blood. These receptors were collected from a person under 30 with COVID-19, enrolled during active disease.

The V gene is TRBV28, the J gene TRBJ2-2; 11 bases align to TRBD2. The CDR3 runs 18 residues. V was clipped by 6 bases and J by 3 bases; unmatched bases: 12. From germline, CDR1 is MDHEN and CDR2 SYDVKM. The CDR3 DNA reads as TGTGCCAGCAGAGGTAGCGGGAGGGGAGGGGTGTACACCGGGGAGCTGTTTTTT. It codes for CASRGSGRGGVYTGELFF.

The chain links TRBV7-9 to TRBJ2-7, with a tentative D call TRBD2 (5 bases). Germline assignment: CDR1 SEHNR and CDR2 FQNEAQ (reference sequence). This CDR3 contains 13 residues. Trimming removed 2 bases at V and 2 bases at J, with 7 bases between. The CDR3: CASSLTGTYEQYF. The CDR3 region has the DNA TGTGCCAGCAGCTTAACGGGGACCTACGAGCAGTACTTC. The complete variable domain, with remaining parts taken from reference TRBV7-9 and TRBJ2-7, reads DTGVSQNPRHKITKRGQNVTFRCDPISEHNRLYWYRQTLGQGPEFLTYFQNEAQLEKSRLLSDRFSAERPKGSFSTLEIQRTEQGDSAMYLCASSLTGTYEQYFGPGTRLTVT.

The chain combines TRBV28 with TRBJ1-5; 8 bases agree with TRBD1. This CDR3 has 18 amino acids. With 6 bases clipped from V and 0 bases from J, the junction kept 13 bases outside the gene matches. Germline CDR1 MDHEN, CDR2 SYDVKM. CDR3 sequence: CASRTPPGQDYSNQPQHF. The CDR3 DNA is TGTGCCAGCAGAACCCCACCGGGACAGGATTATAGCAATCAGCCCCAGCATTTT.

CDR3 loop: CSASPGLRANTGELFF. The CDR3 DNA reads TGCAGTGCTAGTCCGGGACTCCGAGCGAACACCGGGGAGCTGTTTTTT. The genes are TRBV20-1 and TRBJ2-2, with a tentative D call TRBD2 (6 bases). This CDR3 has 16 amino acids. V was pared by 3 bases and J by 0 bases, with 14 bases between. The V gene's germline CDR1 is DFQATT and CDR2 SNEGSKA (reference sequence).

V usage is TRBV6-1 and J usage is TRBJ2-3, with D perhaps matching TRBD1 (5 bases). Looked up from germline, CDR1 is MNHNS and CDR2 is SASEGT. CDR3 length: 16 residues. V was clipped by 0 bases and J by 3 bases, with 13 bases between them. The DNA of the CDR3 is TGTGCCAGCAGTGAAGCGGCAGGGCTGACGACAGATACGCAGTATTTT. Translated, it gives CASSEAAGLTTDTQYF.

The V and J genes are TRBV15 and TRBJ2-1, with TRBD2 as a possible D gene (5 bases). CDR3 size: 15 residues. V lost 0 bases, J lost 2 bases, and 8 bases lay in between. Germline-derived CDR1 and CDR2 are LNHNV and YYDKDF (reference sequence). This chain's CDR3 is CATSRDLAAYNEQFF. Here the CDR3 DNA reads TGTGCCACCAGCAGAGACCTAGCAGCCTACAATGAGCAGTTCTTC.

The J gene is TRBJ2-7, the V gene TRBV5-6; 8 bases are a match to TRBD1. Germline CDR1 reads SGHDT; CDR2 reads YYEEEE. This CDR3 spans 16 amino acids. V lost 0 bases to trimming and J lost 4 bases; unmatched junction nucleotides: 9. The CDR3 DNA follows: TGTGCCAGCAGCTTGGGGGCAGGGGGCGCGATTTACGAGCAGTACTTC. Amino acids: CASSLGAGGAIYEQYF.

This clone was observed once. DNA for the CDR3: TGTGCCAGCAGCGCCACTAGCGGGGTGGATACGCAGTATTTT. Translated: CASSATSGVDTQYF. The rearrangement links TRBV7-3 to TRBJ2-3, with 10 bases matching TRBD2. CDR1 and CDR2 from the germline V gene are SGHTA and FQGTGA. Trimming at V came to 5 bases and at J to 6 bases, leaving 5 bases not matched to a gene. The CDR3 is 14 residues long.

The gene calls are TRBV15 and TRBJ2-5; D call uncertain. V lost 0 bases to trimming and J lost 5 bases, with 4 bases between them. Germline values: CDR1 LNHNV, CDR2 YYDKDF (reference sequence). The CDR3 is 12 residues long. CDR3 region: CATSRDRETQYF. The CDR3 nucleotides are TGTGCCACCAGCAGAGATCGGGAGACCCAGTACTTC.

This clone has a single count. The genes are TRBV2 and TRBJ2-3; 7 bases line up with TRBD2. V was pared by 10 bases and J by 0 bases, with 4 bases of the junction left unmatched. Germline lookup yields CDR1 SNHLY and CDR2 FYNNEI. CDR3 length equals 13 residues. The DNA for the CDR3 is TGTGCCACCTCGGGACTAAGCACAGATACGCAGTATTTT. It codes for CATSGLSTDTQYF.

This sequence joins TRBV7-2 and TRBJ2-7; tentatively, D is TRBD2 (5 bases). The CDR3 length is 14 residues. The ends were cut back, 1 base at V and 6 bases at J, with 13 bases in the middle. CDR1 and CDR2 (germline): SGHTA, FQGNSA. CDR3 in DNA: TGTGCCAGCAGCTTAGGTAGCGCCATCCGCGAGCAGTACTTC. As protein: CASSLGSAIREQYF.

In DNA form, the CDR3 reads TGCGCCAGCAGGCCTCAGGGAGGAAACACCATATATTTT. Translation gives CASRPQGGNTIYF. V usage is TRBV10-1 and J usage is TRBJ1-3, with TRBD1 as a possible D gene (5 bases). Germline loops: CDR1 WNHNN, CDR2 SYGVQD (reference sequence). V lost 6 bases and J 4 bases, leaving 10 bases between the germline ends. The CDR3 totals 13 residues.

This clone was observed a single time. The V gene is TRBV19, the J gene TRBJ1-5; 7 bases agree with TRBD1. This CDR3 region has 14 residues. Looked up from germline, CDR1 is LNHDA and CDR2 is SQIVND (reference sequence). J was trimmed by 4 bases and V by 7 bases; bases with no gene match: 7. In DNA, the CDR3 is TGTGCCAGTACCGACAGGGTCCGAAATCAGCCCCAGCATTTT. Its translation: CASTDRVRNQPQHF.

The chain's CDR3 is CASRAAGGTDTQYF. The CDR3, as DNA: TGTGCCAGCAGAGCAGCGGGGGGCACAGATACGCAGTATTTT. The chain has TRBV6-6 and TRBJ2-3; 8 bases are shared with TRBD2. The V and J ends lost 6 bases and 1 base, in that order; junction bases with no gene match: 3. This CDR3 contains 14 residues. Germline CDR1 is MNHNY and CDR2 is SVGAGI (reference sequence).

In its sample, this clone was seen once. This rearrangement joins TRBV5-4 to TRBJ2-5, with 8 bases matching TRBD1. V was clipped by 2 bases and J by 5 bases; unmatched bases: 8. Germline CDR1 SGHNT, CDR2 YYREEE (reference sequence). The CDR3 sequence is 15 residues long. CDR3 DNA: TGTGCCAGCAGCTTCGAGACAGGGGCAATTGAGACCCAGTACTTC. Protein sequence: CASSFETGAIETQYF.

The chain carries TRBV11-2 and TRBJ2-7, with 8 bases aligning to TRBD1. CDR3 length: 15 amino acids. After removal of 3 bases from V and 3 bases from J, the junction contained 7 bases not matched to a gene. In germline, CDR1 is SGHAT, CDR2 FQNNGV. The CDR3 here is CASSFNRDRSYEQYF. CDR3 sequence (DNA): TGTGCCAGCAGCTTTAATCGGGACAGGAGCTACGAGCAGTACTTC. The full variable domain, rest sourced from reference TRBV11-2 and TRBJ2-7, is EAGVAQSPRYKIIEKRQSVAFWCNPISGHATLYWYQQILGQGPKLLIQFQNNGVVDDSQLPKDRFSAERLKGVDSTLKIQPAKLEDSAVYLCASSFNRDRSYEQYFGPGTRLTVT.

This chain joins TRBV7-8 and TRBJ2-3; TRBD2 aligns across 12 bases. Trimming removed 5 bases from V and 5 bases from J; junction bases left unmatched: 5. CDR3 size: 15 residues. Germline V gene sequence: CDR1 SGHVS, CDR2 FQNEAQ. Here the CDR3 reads CASSPLAGGEDTQYF. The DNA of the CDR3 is TGTGCCAGCAGCCCTCTAGCGGGAGGGGAAGATACGCAGTATTTT.

The CDR3 reads CASSPRSSSYNEQFF. CDR3 nucleotide sequence: TGTGCCAGCTCACCACGGTCCAGCTCCTACAATGAGCAGTTCTTC. The V call is TRBV18, the J call TRBJ2-1; D is uncertain. The CDR3 covers 15 residues. V gave up 1 base and J gave up 0 bases, with 7 bases separating them. CDR1 and CDR2 (germline): KGHSH, LQKENI.

This CDR3 is CASSSPALGQTNYGYTF. The CDR3 region has the DNA TGTGCCAGCAGCTCCCCGGCCTTAGGACAGACTAACTATGGCTACACCTTC. The rearrangement joins TRBV9 to TRBJ1-2, with TRBD1 as a possible D gene (6 bases). The V end was cut by 4 bases, the J end by 0 bases, with 19 bases between. Per the germline V gene, CDR1 is SGDLS and CDR2 is YYNGEE. The CDR3 consists of 17 residues.

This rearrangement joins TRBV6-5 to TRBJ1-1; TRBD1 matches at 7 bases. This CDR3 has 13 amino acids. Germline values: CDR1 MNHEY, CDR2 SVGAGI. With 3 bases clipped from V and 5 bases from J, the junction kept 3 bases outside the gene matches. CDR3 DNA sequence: TGTGCCAGCAGTTATAGGGACAGAACTGAAGCTTTCTTT. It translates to CASSYRDRTEAFF.